Included here is one T cell receptor (beta chain) sequence, with context. Its cognate antigen is unknown. The data originate from a study of cytomegalovirus exposure and HLA in healthy donors. Study as a whole: An early release of data contained tens of millions of unique TCRs, which came from HLA-typed donors.

Although they were nominally healthy when sampled, donors likely had unrecorded immune exposures. Findings of the study overall: According to an earlier analysis, most TCR beta V segments yielded productive rearrangements about 87% or about 30% of the time.

Germline values: CDR1 SGHTA, CDR2 FQGNSA. Trimming took 6 bases from V and 13 from J, leaving 13 bases between them. The CDR3 is 11 amino acids. It was with 60 Vbeta and 13 Jbeta primers that the PCR ran. Only in-frame clones appear in the TCRdb table, and some are missing; sequencing was by immunoSEQ multiplex PCR. The sample has 110,000 or so clones, about 76% seen once. The sequence came from a middle-aged man in good health and CMV-seronegative. The source material was PBMCs. The rearrangement joins TRBV7-2 to TRBJ2-4, with D perhaps TRBD1 (5 bases). CDR3 residues: CASRFDSSQYF. As DNA, the CDR3 is TGTGCCAGCAGGTTCGACAGTTCCCAGTACTTC.